Listed here are 29 T cell receptor beta chains from one sample, sequenced in a study of early T cells in non-severe SARS-CoV-2 infection. TCRdb passed the 5' RACE reads through MiXCR, listing each CDR3 protein once. The table has over 80,000 distinct CDR3 sequences, less than 15% seen once. The sample consisted of whole blood, taken at baseline. These receptors were obtained from an adult who was a healthcare worker with PCR-confirmed SARS-CoV-2 infection or an uninfected control (not recorded which).

This clonotype has only a few counts. The CDR3 nucleotides are TGTGCCAGCAGCTTAACGTTGCAGGGAGGGGAGCTGTTTTTT. It is translated as CASSLTLQGGELFF. This chain links TRBV7-3 with TRBJ2-2; the D gene is possibly TRBD1 (5 bases). From germline, CDR1 is SGHTA and CDR2 FQGTGA. The V end lost 0 bases, the J end lost 8 bases, and 10 bases lay between the germline ends. There are 14 residues in the CDR3.

This clonotype was counted a few times. The chain is built from TRBV6-1 and TRBJ1-1, with 7 bases identical to TRBD1. Unmatched junction bases numbered 14, after V lost 5 bases and J lost 5 bases. The CDR3 spans 16 residues. In germline, CDR1 is MNHNS, CDR2 SASEGT. The CDR3 region is CASSTRGRGDGTEAFF. In DNA, the CDR3 is TGTGCCAGCAGTACAAGGGGGCGCGGGGATGGAACTGAAGCTTTCTTT.

This clonotype showed up just a few times. The rearrangement uses TRBV7-9 and TRBJ2-5; 10 bases agree with TRBD1. After removal of 4 bases from V and 3 bases from J, the junction contained 5 bases not matched to a gene. The CDR3 spans 15 residues. The V gene's germline CDR1 is SEHNR and CDR2 FQNEAQ (reference sequence). CDR3 residues: CASSSFGQGEETQYF. CDR3 coding DNA: TGTGCCAGCAGCTCATTCGGACAGGGGGAAGAGACCCAGTACTTC. Looking up the rest from reference TRBV7-9 and TRBJ2-5 gives the full variable domain: DTGVSQNPRHKITKRGQNVTFRCDPISEHNRLYWYRQTLGQGPEFLTYFQNEAQLEKSRLLSDRFSAERPKGSFSTLEIQRTEQGDSAMYLCASSSFGQGEETQYFGPGTRLLVL.

This sequence joins TRBV20-1 and TRBJ2-5; either TRBD1 or TRBD2 may supply D (5 bases each). Germline V gene data show CDR1 as DFQATT and CDR2 as SNEGSKA (reference sequence). Trimming took 1 base from V and 0 from J, leaving 12 bases between them. This CDR3 is built from 15 residues. CDR3 residues: CSARVGAGNQETQYF. The CDR3 DNA reads TGCAGTGCTAGAGTTGGGGCGGGCAACCAAGAGACCCAGTACTTC.

This clonotype was recorded a few times. The chain is built from TRBV27 and TRBJ2-1; unclear D gene. The germline CDR1 and CDR2 sequences are MNHEY and SMNVEV (reference sequence). The ends were cut back, 1 base at V and 9 bases at J, with 10 bases in the middle. This CDR3 contains 13 residues. The CDR3 DNA follows: TGTGCCAGCAGTTTATACGGAGTGGGTGAGCAGTTCTTC. Protein sequence: CASSLYGVGEQFF.

This clonotype was observed a handful of times. This chain links TRBV24-1 with TRBJ2-1; TRBD2 matches at 14 bases. J lost 7 bases, V lost 3 bases, and 4 bases had no gene match. The V gene's germline CDR1 is KGHDR and CDR2 SFDVKD. This CDR3 region has 16 residues. DNA for the CDR3: TGTGCCACCAGTGATACCGGGACTAGCGGGAGTAATGAGCAGTTCTTC. Translating it yields CATSDTGTSGSNEQFF.

The V and J genes are TRBV5-4 and TRBJ2-5, with TRBD2 identical over 16 bases. CDR1 and CDR2 from the germline V gene are SGHNT and YYREEE (reference sequence). J gave up 7 bases and V 4 bases, and 10 bases lay outside the gene matches. There are 17 residues in the CDR3. DNA for the CDR3: TGTGCCAGCAGCGCGGGACTAGCGGGAGGGGCAACGACGACCCAGTACTTC. This codes for CASSAGLAGGATTTQYF. Variable domain in full (rest from reference TRBV5-4 and TRBJ2-5): ETGVTQSPTHLIKTRGQQVTLRCSSQSGHNTVSWYQQALGQGPQFIFQYYREEENGRGNFPPRFSGLQFPNYSSELNVNALELDDSALYLCASSAGLAGGATTTQYFGPGTRLLVL.

This clonotype was detected only a few times. The chain employs TRBV20-1 and TRBJ2-3; D not resolved. CDR1 is DFQATT and CDR2 is SNEGSKA in the germline V gene (reference sequence). The CDR3 has 13 amino acids. Trimming removed 8 bases from V and 1 base from J, with 13 bases in between. CDR3: CSSASVGTDTQYF. In DNA, the CDR3 is TGCAGTAGTGCTTCTGTGGGCACAGATACGCAGTATTTT.

Only a few counts were recorded for this clonotype. The chain carries TRBV7-6 and TRBJ2-3; unclear D gene. The V end was cut by 1 base, the J end by 5 bases, with 7 bases between. This CDR3 spans 13 amino acids. The germline V gene has CDR1 SGHVS and CDR2 FNYEAQ. The CDR3 loop is CASSLVTGDTQYF. The CDR3 region has the DNA TGTGCCAGCAGCTTAGTGACGGGAGATACGCAGTATTTT.

This clonotype came up many times. The V and J genes are TRBV14 and TRBJ1-1; D unclear. CDR1 SGHDN and CDR2 FVKESK come from the germline V gene. V lost 1 base, J lost 2 bases, and 8 bases lay in between. This CDR3 comprises 14 residues. In DNA form, the CDR3 reads TGTGCCAGCAGCCAAGGCAGCCCCAACACTGAAGCTTTCTTT. It codes for CASSQGSPNTEAFF.

The rearrangement joins TRBV7-2 to TRBJ2-3; maybe TRBD2 (7 bases). CDR1 SGHTA and CDR2 FQGNSA come from the germline V gene. V was cut by 4 bases and J by 4 bases, with 18 bases left in between. This CDR3 has 16 residues. CDR3 sequence: CASSYNSGGGADTQYF. CDR3 DNA: TGTGCCAGCAGCTACAACAGCGGAGGGGGGGCAGATACGCAGTATTTT.

In its sample, this clonotype was seen a few times. The chain uses TRBV12-3 or TRBV12-4 and TRBJ1-1; TRBD1 might be the D (6 bases). This CDR3 spans 16 amino acids. The V and J ends lost 3 bases and 5 bases respectively, with 19 bases between them. For the CDR3, the DNA is TGTGCCAGCAGTTTGTGGAGAGGGGGGGGACTGACTGAAGCTTTCTTT. Translated: CASSLWRGGGLTEAFF.

This clonotype was detected ten times or more. The chain employs TRBV5-1 and TRBJ2-2, with 7 bases that match TRBD1. This CDR3 spans 17 amino acids. V lost 2 bases, J lost 5 bases, and 12 bases stayed unmatched. Germline-derived CDR1 and CDR2 are SGHRS and YFSETQ. DNA of the CDR3: TGCGCCAGCAGCTTTGTCCCGCGACAGGGATCGACCGGGGAGCTGTTTTTT. It specifies CASSFVPRQGSTGELFF.

The genes are TRBV19 and TRBJ1-1; 7 bases agree with TRBD1. This CDR3 comprises 14 residues. V lost 3 bases, J lost 0 bases, and 1 base stayed unmatched. CDR1 is LNHDA, CDR2 SQIVND, per germline (reference sequence). The CDR3 loop reads CASSITGVNTEAFF. CDR3 DNA sequence: TGTGCCAGTAGTATCACAGGGGTGAACACTGAAGCTTTCTTT.

The J gene is TRBJ1-1, the V gene TRBV6-5, with D maybe TRBD1 (6 bases). Germline V gene lookup returns CDR1 MNHEY and CDR2 SVGAGI. Trimming pared 7 bases from V and 0 bases from J, leaving 21 bases between. The CDR3 sequence is 17 residues long. The DNA for the CDR3 is TGTGCCAGCATTAAGGGGGTCTCAAGACGTATGAACACTGAAGCTTTCTTT. It yields the protein CASIKGVSRRMNTEAFF.

This clonotype appeared a few times. Compared with germline, one end of the junction differs, possibly owing to a read error. This rearrangement joins TRBV12-3 or TRBV12-4 to TRBJ1-4; 8 bases line up with TRBD1. The CDR3 is made up of 12 amino acids. CDR3 amino acids: CASSSGGLSLRF. The CDR3 nucleotides read TGTGCCAGCAGTTCAGGGGGCCTGTCTCTGAGATTT.

This clonotype was recorded a few times. The V gene is TRBV5-4, the J gene TRBJ2-5, with 7 bases lining up with TRBD1. The ends lost 2 bases at V and 6 bases at J; junction bases unmatched: 7. The length of the CDR3 is 14 residues. The germline V gene has CDR1 SGHNT and CDR2 YYREEE (reference sequence). The CDR3 nucleotides are TGTGCCAGCAGCTTTCCGGGACAGCTCCAGACCCAGTACTTC. It is translated as CASSFPGQLQTQYF.

In its sample, this clonotype was seen many times. V and J are TRBV12-3 or TRBV12-4 and TRBJ2-3; 12 nucleotides agree with TRBD2. The CDR3 spans 15 residues. After removal of 5 bases from V and 8 bases from J, the junction contained 8 bases not matched to a gene. The chain's CDR3 is CASSPGLAGQGTQYF. The CDR3 coding sequence is TGTGCCAGCAGTCCAGGACTAGCGGGACAGGGTACGCAGTATTTT.

This clonotype has ten or more counts. The J gene is TRBJ2-1, the V gene TRBV6-6, with 9 bases fitting TRBD1. CDR3 length: 17 residues. The germline V gene has CDR1 MNHNY and CDR2 SVGAGI (reference sequence). The trim removed 0 bases at V and 7 bases at J, leaving 10 bases unmatched. CDR3 region: CASSYSLGTGIGNEQFF. The CDR3 DNA reads TGTGCCAGCAGTTACTCGCTAGGGACAGGGATTGGGAATGAGCAGTTCTTC.

The table lists this clonotype with a few counts. The CDR3 bases are TGTGCCAGCAGCTTAGACGGGGGTACATGGAGCAATCAGCCCCAGCATTTT. Its translation is CASSLDGGTWSNQPQHF. The chain links TRBV7-2 to TRBJ1-5; D possibly corresponds to TRBD1 (5 bases). Per the germline V gene, CDR1 is SGHTA and CDR2 is FQGNSA. The CDR3 totals 17 residues. V lost 1 base and J 1 base, leaving 14 bases between the germline ends.

This clonotype was counted many times. The chain links TRBV28 to TRBJ1-1; D possibly corresponds to TRBD1 (5 bases). Between the trimmed V and J ends, which lost 6 bases and 4 bases, there was a span of 12 bases. The germline gives CDR1 MDHEN, CDR2 SYDVKM. The CDR3 is 13 residues long. Here the CDR3 reads CASRPRGGTEAFF. The CDR3 nucleotides are TGTGCCAGCAGACCGAGGGGCGGCACTGAAGCTTTCTTT.

This clonotype appeared many times. The chain links TRBV11-3 to TRBJ2-1, with a possible D match to TRBD1 (6 bases). The germline gives CDR1 SGHNT, CDR2 YENEEA. The CDR3 loop spans 13 amino acids. V shed 7 bases and J shed 7 bases, with 14 bases lying between them. The CDR3: CASTQRGGNEQFF. The CDR3 region has the DNA TGTGCCAGCACCCAAAGAGGGGGAAATGAGCAGTTCTTC.

The chain couples TRBV27 to TRBJ2-7; tentatively, D is TRBD2 (7 bases). V was clipped by 2 bases and J by 5 bases, with 10 bases between them. CDR1 is MNHEY and CDR2 is SMNVEV in the germline V gene (reference sequence). The CDR3 is 13 amino acids. CDR3 residues: CASSLAGANEQYF. CDR3 sequence (DNA): TGTGCCAGCAGTTTAGCGGGGGCCAACGAGCAGTACTTC.

The chain employs TRBV6-5 and TRBJ1-1; a weak D match, TRBD1 (6 bases). CDR1 is MNHEY, CDR2 SVGAGI, per germline. The CDR3 sequence is 14 residues long. The V gene lost 6 bases and the J gene lost 4 bases, with 15 bases spanning the gap. CDR3 sequence reads: CASSLTGQSTEAFF. The CDR3 DNA follows: TGTGCCAGCAGCCTCACCGGACAGTCCACTGAAGCTTTCTTT.

This clonotype showed up many times. The rearrangement uses TRBV20-1 and TRBJ1-2, with TRBD1 identical over 9 bases. CDR1 and CDR2 (germline): DFQATT, SNEGSKA (reference sequence). The V gene end was trimmed by 5 bases and the J gene end by 8 bases; junction bases not matched to a gene: 12. The CDR3 has 14 amino acids. CDR3 protein: CSAPPGQGSQGYTF. The CDR3 coding sequence is TGCAGTGCTCCACCGGGACAGGGAAGTCAAGGCTACACCTTC.

With respect to this clonotype: No conserved phenylalanine or tryptophan ends this CDR3, so it is likely a read error. The rearrangement uses TRBV5-6 and TRBJ2-1; 13 positions agree with TRBD2. CDR3 length: 17 amino acids. Germline V lookup: CDR1 SGHDT, CDR2 YYEEEE. The ends lost 4 bases at V and 1 base at J; junction bases unmatched: 5. In DNA form, the CDR3 reads TGTGCCAGCAGCGAGAAGGGACTAGCGGGATCCTACAATGAGCAGTTCCTC. It codes for CASSEKGLAGSYNEQFL.

The chain employs TRBV23-1 and TRBJ2-7, with 9 nucleotides matching TRBD1. TRBV23-1 is identified as an open reading frame with a role that is uncertain. V lost 2 bases and J lost 3; bases outside the gene matches: 8. The CDR3 contains 16 residues. CDR3 DNA: TGCGCCAGCAGTCAAGGATCCGGGACAGGGTTCTACGAGCAGTACTTC. Protein sequence: CASSQGSGTGFYEQYF.

The table lists this clonotype with many counts. This chain links TRBV21-1 with TRBJ1-1; the table assigns TRBD1, which was not confirmed against the DNA. TRBV21-1 is a documented pseudogene. The CDR3 consists of 16 residues. Here the CDR3 DNA reads TGTGCCAGCCCGCGCGCCCAGACCCGCGGCGGGACTGAAGCTTTCTTT. It is translated as CASPRAQTRGGTEAFF.

The genes are TRBV7-2 and TRBJ1-2, with TRBD1 identical over 7 bases. CDR1 is SGHTA, CDR2 FQGNSA, per germline. The CDR3 is 18 residues long. J lost 1 base, V lost 5 bases, and 16 bases had no gene match. CDR3: CASSRTGFTFGDNYGYTF. The CDR3 nucleotides read TGTGCCAGCAGCCGGACAGGATTTACTTTTGGGGATAACTATGGCTACACCTTC.